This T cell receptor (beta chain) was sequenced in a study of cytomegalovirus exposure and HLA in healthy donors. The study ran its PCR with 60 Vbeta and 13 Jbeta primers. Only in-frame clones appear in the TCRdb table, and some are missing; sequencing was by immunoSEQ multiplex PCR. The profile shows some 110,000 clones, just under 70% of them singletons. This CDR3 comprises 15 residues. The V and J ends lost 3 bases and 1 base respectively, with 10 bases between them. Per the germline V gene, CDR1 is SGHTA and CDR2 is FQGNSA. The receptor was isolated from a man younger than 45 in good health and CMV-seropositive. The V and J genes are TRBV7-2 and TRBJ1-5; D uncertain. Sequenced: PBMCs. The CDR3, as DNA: TGTGCCAGCAGCTTTGACCCGAGGAGCAATCAGCCCCAGCATTTT. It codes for CASSFDPRSNQPQHF.